The rows below give T cell receptor beta chains drawn from one sample of a study of blood T cell repertoires in COVID-19. The assay was immunoSEQ multiplex PCR, and TCRdb's table has in-frame clones only and misses some. This repertoire shows about 310,000 clones, around 90% found once; its top ten account for 0.8% to 1.3%. The specimen was peripheral blood. The origin of the receptors is a woman between 35 and 50 years old with COVID-19, enrolled during active disease. Both conserved end residues are part of each CDR3. Each record gives: D gene, V gene, J gene, CDR3 protein, CDR3 DNA. The D gene is left open where the match is weak.

>-|TRBV5-1|TRBJ2-5
CASSLSSQETQYF
TGCGCCAGCAGCTTGAGCTCTCAAGAGACCCAGTACTTC
>TRBD2|TRBV2|TRBJ2-1
CASSEARLAGGHDSYNEQFF
TGTGCCAGCAGTGAAGCGCGACTAGCGGGAGGTCATGATTCATACAATGAGCAGTTCTTC
>-|TRBV7-8|TRBJ1-1
CASSPYRVHVSTEAFF
TGTGCCAGCAGCCCCTACAGGGTTCACGTTAGTACTGAAGCTTTCTTT
>-|TRBV7-2|TRBJ2-1
CASSLAGDYNEQFF
TGTGCCAGCAGCTTAGCGGGAGACTACAATGAGCAGTTCTTC
>TRBD1|TRBV9|TRBJ1-1
CASSPGGTGLRTEAFF
TGTGCCAGCAGCCCAGGCGGGACAGGGCTTCGCACTGAAGCTTTCTTT
>TRBD1|TRBV28|TRBJ2-7
CASSLPGQGMDEQYF
TGTGCCAGCAGTCTACCGGGACAGGGGATGGACGAGCAGTACTTC
>-|TRBV7-8|TRBJ2-1
CASSHTEWGEQFF
TGTGCCAGCAGCCATACAGAGTGGGGCGAGCAGTTCTTC
>TRBD1|TRBV30|TRBJ1-2
CAWTLRGQGSNPRDYGYTF
TGTGCCTGGACTCTACGCGGACAGGGTTCGAACCCAAGGGACTATGGCTACACCTTC
>-|TRBV6-2/TRBV6-3|TRBJ2-7
CASSYPGRQYF
TGTGCCAGCAGTTACCCAGGCAGACAGTACTTC
>TRBD1|TRBV11-2|TRBJ1-1
CASSLVWGQTLNTEAFF
TGTGCCAGCAGCTTAGTTTGGGGACAGACCTTGAACACTGAAGCTTTCTTT
>TRBD2|TRBV9|TRBJ2-1
CASSVGGGSRIEQFF
TGTGCCAGCAGCGTAGGGGGCGGGAGTCGCATTGAGCAGTTCTTC
>-|TRBV4-2|TRBJ1-1
CASSQDGVGTEAFF
TGTGCCAGCAGCCAAGACGGGGTCGGGACTGAAGCTTTCTTT
>TRBD2|TRBV6-2/TRBV6-3|TRBJ2-3
CASSSRALAGAEDTQYF
TGTGCCAGCAGTTCCAGGGCCCTAGCGGGGGCGGAAGATACGCAGTATTTT
>-|TRBV19|TRBJ2-2
CASSIVQSTGELFF
TGTGCCAGTAGTATAGTACAAAGCACCGGGGAGCTGTTTTTT
>-|TRBV30|TRBJ2-3
CAWSDPFQMDTQYF
TGTGCCTGGAGTGACCCATTTCAGATGGATACGCAGTATTTT
>TRBD1|TRBV15|TRBJ1-5
CATSQTGGAGQPQHF
TGTGCCACCAGTCAGACAGGGGGAGCGGGTCAGCCCCAGCATTTT
>TRBD1|TRBV20-1|TRBJ1-1
CSASRQGATEAFF
TGCAGTGCTAGTAGGCAGGGGGCGACTGAAGCTTTCTTT
>-|TRBV24-1|TRBJ1-2
CATSDHDSNYGYTF
TGTGCCACCAGTGATCATGACAGTAACTATGGCTACACCTTC
>-|TRBV6-1|TRBJ1-2
CASSARGDIGYYGYTF
TGTGCCAGCAGTGCCAGGGGAGATATAGGGTACTATGGCTACACCTTC
>-|TRBV7-2|TRBJ1-4
CASSKGTNEKLFF
TGTGCCAGCAGCAAGGGGACTAATGAAAAACTGTTTTTT
>-|TRBV12-3/TRBV12-4|TRBJ2-5
CASRQQGQETQYF
TGTGCCAGCAGACAGCAGGGACAAGAGACCCAGTACTTC
>TRBD1|TRBV7-2|TRBJ1-2
CASSPTKGAKGYTF
TGTGCCAGCAGCCCAACGAAGGGGGCTAAGGGCTACACCTTC
>TRBD1|TRBV7-9|TRBJ1-2
CASSAGGLDGYTF
TGTGCCAGCAGCGCAGGGGGCTTGGATGGCTACACCTTC
>-|TRBV5-4|TRBJ2-1
CASSLEASVFNEQFF
TGTGCCAGCAGCTTGGAGGCTAGCGTTTTCAATGAGCAGTTCTTC
>TRBD1|TRBV28|TRBJ1-6
CASSRGQGNSPLHF
TGTGCCAGCAGCCGTGGACAGGGGAATTCACCCCTCCACTTT
>TRBD1|TRBV7-2|TRBJ1-4
CASSLVGTGATNEKLFF
TGTGCCAGCAGCTTAGTAGGGACAGGCGCAACTAATGAAAAACTGTTTTTT
>-|TRBV27|TRBJ2-1
CASSLGSPANEQFF
TGTGCCAGCAGTTTGGGTAGCCCGGCTAATGAGCAGTTCTTC
>TRBD2|TRBV7-3|TRBJ2-5
CASSNQRGETQYF
TGTGCCAGCAGCAACCAGCGGGGGGAGACCCAGTACTTC
>TRBD1|TRBV7-2|TRBJ1-1
CASSVDRGTEAFF
TGTGCCAGCAGCGTGGACAGGGGCACTGAAGCTTTCTTT
>-|TRBV2|TRBJ2-2
CASSGNGNTGELFF
TGTGCCAGCAGTGGAAACGGTAACACCGGGGAGCTGTTTTTT
>TRBD1|TRBV7-3|TRBJ2-1
CASSPYRTGIDEQFF
TGTGCCAGCAGCCCCTACAGGACAGGGATCGATGAGCAGTTCTTC
>-|TRBV18|TRBJ1-5
CASSPPIGPGYNQPQHF
TGTGCCAGCTCACCACCCATAGGTCCGGGGTATAATCAGCCCCAGCATTTT
>-|TRBV29-1|TRBJ1-3
CSVYRSSGNTIYF
TGCAGCGTGTACAGGAGTTCTGGAAACACCATATATTTT
>TRBD2|TRBV7-2|TRBJ2-5
CASSRVAGYGETQYF
TGTGCCAGCAGCCGTGTAGCGGGATATGGAGAGACCCAGTACTTC
>TRBD1|TRBV28|TRBJ1-1
CASNPTGLQGGSEAFF
TGTGCCAGCAACCCAACGGGGTTACAGGGGGGGTCCGAAGCTTTCTTT
>-|TRBV9|TRBJ2-2
CASSPRGLISLSGTNTGELFF
TGTGCCAGCAGCCCACGGGGCTTAATCTCCCTTAGCGGAACGAACACCGGGGAGCTGTTTTTT
>-|TRBV6-2/TRBV6-3|TRBJ2-7
CASSYSGARSYEQYF
TGTGCCAGCAGTTACTCGGGGGCCCGATCCTACGAGCAGTACTTC
>-|TRBV13|TRBJ2-2
CASSHGRVVNTGELFF
TGTGCCAGCAGTCACGGTCGGGTGGTTAACACCGGGGAGCTGTTTTTT
>-|TRBV5-1|TRBJ1-1
CASSLVGGLFTEAFF
TGCGCCAGCAGCTTGGTCGGCGGTCTTTTCACTGAAGCTTTCTTT
>-|TRBV5-1|TRBJ2-5
CATSQDQETQYF
TGCGCCACCAGTCAGGACCAAGAGACCCAGTACTTC
>TRBD2|TRBV27|TRBJ2-1
CASRRTSYNEQFF
TGTGCCAGCAGGAGGACTAGTTACAATGAGCAGTTCTTC
>-|TRBV3-1/TRBV3-2|TRBJ1-1
CASSLRGDTEAFF
TGTGCCAGCAGCCTGCGGGGAGACACTGAAGCTTTCTTT